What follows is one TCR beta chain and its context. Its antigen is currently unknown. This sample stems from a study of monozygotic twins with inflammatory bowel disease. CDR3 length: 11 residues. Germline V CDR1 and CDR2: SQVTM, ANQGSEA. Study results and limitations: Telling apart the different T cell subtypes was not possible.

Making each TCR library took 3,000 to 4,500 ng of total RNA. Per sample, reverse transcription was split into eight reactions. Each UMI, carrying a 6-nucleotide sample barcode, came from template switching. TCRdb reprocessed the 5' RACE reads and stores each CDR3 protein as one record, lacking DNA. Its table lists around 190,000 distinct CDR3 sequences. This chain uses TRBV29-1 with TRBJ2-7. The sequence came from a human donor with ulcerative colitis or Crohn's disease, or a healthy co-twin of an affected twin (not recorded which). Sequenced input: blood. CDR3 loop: CSGATSYEQYF.